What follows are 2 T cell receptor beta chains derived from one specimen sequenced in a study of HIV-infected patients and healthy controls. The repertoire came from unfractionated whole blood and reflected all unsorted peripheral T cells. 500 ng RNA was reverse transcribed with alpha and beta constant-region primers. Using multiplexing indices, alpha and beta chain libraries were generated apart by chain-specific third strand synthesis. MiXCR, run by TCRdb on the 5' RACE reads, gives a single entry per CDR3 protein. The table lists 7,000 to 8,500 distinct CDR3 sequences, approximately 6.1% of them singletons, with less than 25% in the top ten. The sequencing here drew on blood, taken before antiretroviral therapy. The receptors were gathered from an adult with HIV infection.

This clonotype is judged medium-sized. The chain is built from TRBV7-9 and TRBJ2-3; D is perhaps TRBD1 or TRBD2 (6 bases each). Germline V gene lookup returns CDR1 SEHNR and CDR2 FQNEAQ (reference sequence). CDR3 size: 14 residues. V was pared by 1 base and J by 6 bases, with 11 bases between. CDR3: CASSLETGRDTQYF. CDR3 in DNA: TGTGCCAGCAGCTTAGAAACAGGGAGGGATACGCAGTATTTT.

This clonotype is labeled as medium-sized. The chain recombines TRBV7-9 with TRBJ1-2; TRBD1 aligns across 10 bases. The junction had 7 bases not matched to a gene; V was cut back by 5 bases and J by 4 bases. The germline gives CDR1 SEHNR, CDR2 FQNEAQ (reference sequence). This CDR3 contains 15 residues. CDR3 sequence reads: CASSRPGQGTYGYTF. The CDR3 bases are TGTGCCAGCAGCCGCCCGGGACAGGGGACCTATGGCTACACCTTC. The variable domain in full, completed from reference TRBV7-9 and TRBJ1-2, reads DTGVSQNPRHKITKRGQNVTFRCDPISEHNRLYWYRQTLGQGPEFLTYFQNEAQLEKSRLLSDRFSAERPKGSFSTLEIQRTEQGDSAMYLCASSRPGQGTYGYTFGSGTRLTVV.